Reported below is one T cell receptor beta chain. CD45RO-negative, CCR7-selected cells formed the naive CD8 fraction, which excluded terminally differentiated effector memory CD45RA+ cells. This sample was included in a study of shared clonotypes between healthy human individuals. Repertoires were generated with immunoSEQ multiplex PCR, while TCRdb's copy carries only in-frame clones and drops some. The sample yields about 2.2 million clones, 85% to 95% seen once. This CDR3 has 16 residues. CDR1 is SEHNR and CDR2 is FQNEAQ in the germline V gene (reference sequence). V trimming: 3 bases; J trimming: 3 bases; junction bases outside the gene matches: 6.

The sequenced sample consisted of naive CD8+ T cells from PBMCs. The chain is built from TRBV7-9 and TRBJ2-3, with TRBD2 matching over 10 bases. This clonotype was obtained from a young man in good health. Some clones in this sample may be carry-over from other donors' samples. CDR3 in DNA: TGTGCCAGCAGCTTTATACTAGCGGGAAGTACAGATACGCAGTATTTT. Translated: CASSFILAGSTDTQYF.